This T cell receptor (beta chain) was identified in a study of spatial heterogeneity in lung cancer. Overall study: Fewer alpha-chain than beta-chain sequences were consistently detected.

Whole-study results and caveats: Tumoral mutation counts were tracked by counts of expanded intratumoral alpha and beta TCRs.

CDR1 is MNHEY, CDR2 SVGEGT, per germline. With V trimmed by 6 bases and J by 0 bases, 6 bases remained unmatched. The CDR3 runs to 17 residues. This clonotype was recorded many times. Its antigen is currently unknown. This beta chain is an off-target read within a library intended for alpha chains, so its frequency means little. One entry per CDR3 protein results from TCRdb running MiXCR on the 5' RACE reads. Of around 9,700 distinct CDR3 sequences listed, around 8.3% were seen once; the top ten hold around a fifth. Regarding time point: sample taken at primary tumor resection. Untreated early-stage non-small cell lung cancer patients, approximately 76 in total, were the donors.

The rearrangement joins TRBV6-2 or TRBV6-3 to TRBJ2-3, with TRBD2 identical over 13 bases. The sample in question was lung tumor tissue, obtained at surgery. The source of this sequence is a female donor with early-stage non-small cell lung cancer. CDR3 sequence (DNA): TGTGCCAGCAGACTGAGGACTAGCGGGGGCAGCACAGATACGCAGTATTTT. It codes for CASRLRTSGGSTDTQYF.